One and the same sample provided the 20 T cell receptor beta chains below, sequenced in a study of cytomegalovirus exposure and HLA in healthy donors. The assay was immunoSEQ multiplex PCR, and TCRdb's table has in-frame clones only and misses some. The sample shows fewer than 100,000 clones, approximately 93% of them seen only once. Source material: PBMCs. Receptors were obtained from a woman aged 18-35 years in good health and CMV-seropositive.

J is TRBJ2-5 and V is TRBV14; D is perhaps TRBD1 (5 bases). This CDR3 is 15 amino acids long. Germline CDR1 and CDR2: SGHDN and FVKESK. V was clipped by 0 bases and J by 4 bases, with 12 bases between them. Written as DNA, the CDR3 is TGTGCCAGCAGCCAAGATGTCGGCAGGGTAGAGACCCAGTACTTC. It translates to CASSQDVGRVETQYF.

The chain carries TRBV7-9 and TRBJ1-5; D ambiguous. With 3 bases removed from V and 0 bases from J, the gap between germline ends came to 6 bases. Per germline, CDR1 SEHNR and CDR2 FQNEAQ (reference sequence). This CDR3 has 14 residues. In DNA, the CDR3 is TGTGCCAGCAGCTTCGTAAATAGCAATCAGCCCCAGCATTTT. Protein: CASSFVNSNQPQHF.

V and J are TRBV5-1 and TRBJ1-1; 10 positions match TRBD1. This CDR3 comprises 15 residues. Germline V lookup: CDR1 SGHRS, CDR2 YFSETQ. V was pared by 5 bases and J by 1 base, with 5 bases of the junction left unmatched. The CDR3 DNA sequence: TGCGCCAGCAGAGACCGGGACAGGGGGAACACTGAAGCTTTCTTT. Translating it yields CASRDRDRGNTEAFF.

This chain connects TRBV5-1 to TRBJ2-2; possible D gene TRBD1, 5 bases. The germline gives CDR1 SGHRS, CDR2 YFSETQ. CDR3 length equals 13 residues. The V gene lost 7 bases and the J gene lost 2 bases, with 9 bases spanning the gap. This chain's CDR3 is CASRTGNTGELFF. CDR3 in DNA: TGCGCCAGCCGTACAGGAAACACCGGGGAGCTGTTTTTT. Drawing the rest from reference TRBV5-1 and TRBJ2-2, the complete variable domain is KAGVTQTPRYLIKTRGQQVTLSCSPISGHRSVSWYQQTPGQGLQFLFEYFSETQRNKGNFPGRFSGRQFSNSRSEMNVSTLELGDSALYLCASRTGNTGELFFGEGSRLTVL.

This chain links TRBV18 with TRBJ1-5; a weak D match, TRBD1 (5 bases). From germline, CDR1 is KGHSH and CDR2 LQKENI. This CDR3 region has 14 residues. V was cut by 2 bases and J by 5 bases, with 10 bases left in between. The CDR3 DNA reads TGTGCCAGCTCACCAGCAGGGAGGGATCAGCCCCAGCATTTT. Translation: CASSPAGRDQPQHF.

This clone has just one count. V and J are TRBV29-1 and TRBJ2-3, with a weak D call TRBD1 (6 bases). With 2 bases removed from V and 1 base from J, the gap between germline ends came to 7 bases. Germline-derived CDR1 and CDR2 are SQVTM and ANQGSEA. The CDR3 consists of 13 residues. The CDR3 sequence: CSVEKGGTDTQYF. CDR3 DNA: TGCAGCGTTGAAAAGGGGGGCACAGATACGCAGTATTTT.

J is TRBJ2-7 and V is TRBV11-1; the D gene is possibly TRBD1 (6 bases). V shed 9 bases and J shed 3 bases, with 9 bases lying between them. This CDR3 region has 11 residues. Germline values: CDR1 SGHAT, CDR2 FQDESV (reference sequence). The CDR3 here is CASGQLYEQYF. Written as DNA, the CDR3 is TGTGCCAGTGGACAGCTCTACGAGCAGTACTTC.

This clone is a singleton in its sample. This rearrangement joins TRBV6-6 to TRBJ1-4; the D gene is possibly TRBD1 (5 bases). Trimming shortened V by 6 bases and J by 4 bases, and 12 bases separated the two germline ends. This CDR3 spans 14 amino acids. Germline assignment: CDR1 MNHNY and CDR2 SVGAGI (reference sequence). The CDR3 DNA reads as TGTGCCAGCAGCAGACAGCCTTTTAATGAAAAACTGTTTTTT. The encoded protein is CASSRQPFNEKLFF.

The chain joins TRBV15 to TRBJ1-2; D gene ambiguous. The germline V gene encodes CDR1 LNHNV and CDR2 YYDKDF (reference sequence). The CDR3 covers 14 residues. Trimming took 0 bases from V and 6 from J, leaving 11 bases between them. CDR3 in amino acids: CATSRDIAADGYTF. Written as DNA, the CDR3 is TGTGCCACCAGCAGAGATATCGCCGCGGATGGCTACACCTTC. Filled out from reference TRBV15 and TRBJ1-2, the complete variable domain reads DAMVIQNPRYQVTQFGKPVTLSCSQTLNHNVMYWYQQKSSQAPKLLFHYYDKDFNNEADTPDNFQSRRPNTSFCFLDIRSPGLGDTAMYLCATSRDIAADGYTFGSGTRLTVV.

The chain carries TRBV28 and TRBJ2-1; perhaps TRBD2 as D (7 bases). V lost 0 bases to trimming and J lost 10 bases, with 16 bases between them. Germline values: CDR1 MDHEN, CDR2 SYDVKM. The CDR3 has 15 amino acids. CDR3 sequence: CASSLWVGGAGEQFF. Written as DNA, the CDR3 is TGTGCCAGCAGTTTATGGGTGGGGGGGGCAGGGGAGCAGTTCTTC. Using reference TRBV28 and TRBJ2-1 for the parts outside the CDR3, the full variable domain is DVKVTQSSRYLVKRTGEKVFLECVQDMDHENMFWYRQDPGLGLRLIYFSYDVKMKEKGDIPEGYSVSREKKERFSLILESASTNQTSMYLCASSLWVGGAGEQFFGPGTRLTVL.

This chain links TRBV19 with TRBJ1-6; D is perhaps TRBD1 (5 bases). V lost 7 bases and J lost 7, with 17 bases in between. The CDR3 runs to 15 residues. CDR1 LNHDA and CDR2 SQIVND come from the germline V gene (reference sequence). The CDR3 DNA follows: TGTGCCAGTACCCCCCAGGCAGGGAGGAATTCACCCCTCCACTTT. Protein product: CASTPQAGRNSPLHF.

The genes are TRBV28 and TRBJ2-7, with a possible D match to TRBD1 (7 bases). From germline, CDR1 is MDHEN and CDR2 SYDVKM. CDR3 length: 12 amino acids. Trimming stripped 6 bases from V and 2 bases from J, with 8 bases between. The CDR3 region has the DNA TGTGCCAGCAGCAGGGGGGCCTACGAGCAGTACTTC. Protein product: CASSRGAYEQYF. Filled out from reference TRBV28 and TRBJ2-7, the complete variable domain reads DVKVTQSSRYLVKRTGEKVFLECVQDMDHENMFWYRQDPGLGLRLIYFSYDVKMKEKGDIPEGYSVSREKKERFSLILESASTNQTSMYLCASSRGAYEQYFGPGTRLTVT.

The rearrangement joins TRBV7-8 to TRBJ1-1; 7 positions match TRBD1. V trimming: 3 bases; J trimming: 2 bases; junction bases outside the gene matches: 6. Germline V lookup: CDR1 SGHVS, CDR2 FQNEAQ. The CDR3 is 15 amino acids. CDR3 in amino acids: CASSFSDRVNTEAFF. CDR3 sequence (DNA): TGTGCCAGCAGCTTTAGTGACAGGGTAAACACTGAAGCTTTCTTT.

The rearrangement joins TRBV28 to TRBJ2-7, with D tentatively TRBD2 (6 bases). The CDR3 consists of 14 residues. CDR1 and CDR2 from the germline V gene are MDHEN and SYDVKM. V lost 5 bases, J lost 6 bases, and 17 bases lay in between. The CDR3 DNA sequence: TGTGCCAGCAGTGGTGGGACTCACGACCCCGAGCAGTACTTC. Protein sequence: CASSGGTHDPEQYF.

This chain joins TRBV7-9 and TRBJ1-2, with D perhaps TRBD1 (5 bases). Germline lookup yields CDR1 SEHNR and CDR2 FQNEAQ (reference sequence). Trimming took off 3 bases at V and 0 bases at J, with 8 bases between the two ends. The CDR3 has 14 amino acids. This CDR3 reads CASSFDSANYGYTF. CDR3 nucleotide sequence: TGTGCCAGCAGCTTCGACAGCGCTAACTATGGCTACACCTTC.

The gene calls are TRBV21-1 and TRBJ1-4. TRBV21-1 is labeled a pseudogene. The length of the CDR3 is 16 residues. CDR3 DNA: TGTGCCAGCAGCAAAGGGGGCGTCGGGGGTAATGAAAAACTGTTTTTT. Protein: CASSKGGVGGNEKLFF.

The V gene is TRBV19, the J gene TRBJ1-2, with unresolved D. The CDR3 sequence is 16 residues long. Per germline, CDR1 LNHDA and CDR2 SQIVND (reference sequence). Trimming stripped 9 bases from V and 4 bases from J, with 24 bases between. As DNA, the CDR3 is TGTGCCAGCGCTGGTGTATCGGGGAACGCCTTCTATGGCTACACCTTC. Protein sequence: CASAGVSGNAFYGYTF. Full variable domain (outside the CDR3, taken from reference TRBV19 and TRBJ1-2): DGGITQSPKYLFRKEGQNVTLSCEQNLNHDAMYWYRQDPGQGLRLIYYSQIVNDFQKGDIAEGYSVSREKKESFPLTVTSAQKNPTAFYLCASAGVSGNAFYGYTFGSGTRLTVV.

This rearrangement joins TRBV5-1 to TRBJ1-1, with D unclear. This CDR3 is 17 amino acids long. Germline assignment: CDR1 SGHRS and CDR2 YFSETQ. Trimming stripped 0 bases from V and 0 bases from J, with 15 bases between. The CDR3 DNA sequence: TGCGCCAGCAGCTTGGCCGGGAACCCTTACATGAACACTGAAGCTTTCTTT. It specifies CASSLAGNPYMNTEAFF.

Worth noting for this clone: At one end the junction does not follow the germline gene, possibly because of a read error. This chain links TRBV15 with TRBJ2-3, with 9 bases matching TRBD2. The germline V gene encodes CDR1 LNHNV and CDR2 YYDKDF (reference sequence). This CDR3 spans 17 amino acids. CDR3: CATSGDLAGASTDTQYF. The CDR3 nucleotides read TGTGCCACCAGCGGAGATTTAGCGGGGGCTAGCACAGATACGCAGTATTTT.

This sequence joins TRBV10-3 and TRBJ2-2, with no clear D. CDR1 ENHRY and CDR2 SYGVKD come from the germline V gene. The CDR3 totals 13 residues. Trimming shortened V by 10 bases and J by 4 bases, and 13 bases separated the two germline ends. CDR3 bases: TGTGCCACTCGAATTACGGGCACCGGGGAGCTGTTTTTT. Its protein is CATRITGTGELFF.